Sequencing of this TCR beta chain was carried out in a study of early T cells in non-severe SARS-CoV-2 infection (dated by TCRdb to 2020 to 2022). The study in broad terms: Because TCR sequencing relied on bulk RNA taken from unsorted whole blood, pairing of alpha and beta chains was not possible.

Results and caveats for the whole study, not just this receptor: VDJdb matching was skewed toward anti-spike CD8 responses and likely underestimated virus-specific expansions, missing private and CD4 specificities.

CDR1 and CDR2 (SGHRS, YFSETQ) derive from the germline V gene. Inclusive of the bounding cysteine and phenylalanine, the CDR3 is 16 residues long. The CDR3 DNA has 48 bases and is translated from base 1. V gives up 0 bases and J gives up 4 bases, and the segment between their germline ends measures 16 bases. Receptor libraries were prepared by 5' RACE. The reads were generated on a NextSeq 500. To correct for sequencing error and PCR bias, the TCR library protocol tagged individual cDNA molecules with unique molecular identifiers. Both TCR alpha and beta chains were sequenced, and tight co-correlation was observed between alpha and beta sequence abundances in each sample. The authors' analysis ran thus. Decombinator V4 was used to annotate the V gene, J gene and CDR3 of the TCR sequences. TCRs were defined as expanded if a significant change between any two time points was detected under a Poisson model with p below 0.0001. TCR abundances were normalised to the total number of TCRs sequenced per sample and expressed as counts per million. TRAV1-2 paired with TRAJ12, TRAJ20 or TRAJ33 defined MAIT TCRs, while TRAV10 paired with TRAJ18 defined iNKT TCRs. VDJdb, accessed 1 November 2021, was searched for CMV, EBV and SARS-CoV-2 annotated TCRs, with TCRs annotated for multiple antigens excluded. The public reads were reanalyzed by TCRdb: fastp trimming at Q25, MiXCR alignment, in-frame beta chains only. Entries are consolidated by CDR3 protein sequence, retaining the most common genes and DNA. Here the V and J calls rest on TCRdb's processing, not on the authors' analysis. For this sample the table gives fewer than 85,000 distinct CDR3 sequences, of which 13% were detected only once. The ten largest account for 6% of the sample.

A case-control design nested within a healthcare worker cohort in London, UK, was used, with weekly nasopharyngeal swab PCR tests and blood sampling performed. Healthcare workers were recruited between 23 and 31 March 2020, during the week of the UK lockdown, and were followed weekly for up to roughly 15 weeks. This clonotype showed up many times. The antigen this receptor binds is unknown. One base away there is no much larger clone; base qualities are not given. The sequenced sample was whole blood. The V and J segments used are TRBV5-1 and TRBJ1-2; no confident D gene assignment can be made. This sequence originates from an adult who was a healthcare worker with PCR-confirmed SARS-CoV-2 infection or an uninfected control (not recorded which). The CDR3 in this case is CASSLEGQESGYGYTF. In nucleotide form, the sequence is TGCGCCAGCAGCTTGGAGGGTCAGGAGTCCGGCTATGGCTACACCTTC.